A single sample is the source of the 14 T cell receptor beta chains below, sequenced in a study of cytomegalovirus exposure and HLA in healthy donors. PCR primers comprised 60 Vbeta and 13 Jbeta primers. Assay: immunoSEQ multiplex PCR; the TCRdb copy retains only in-frame clones and omits some. Of some 150,000 clones in the sample, around four fifths are singletons; the top ten hold 1.4%. Sequences were obtained from PBMCs. All receptors come from a male donor in good health and CMV-seronegative.

The chain uses TRBV19 and TRBJ1-1, with TRBD1 matching over 10 bases. Germline V lookup: CDR1 LNHDA, CDR2 SQIVND (reference sequence). The length of the CDR3 is 14 residues. V was clipped by 7 bases and J by 4 bases; unmatched bases: 6. The CDR3 DNA reads TGTGCCAGTACCACGACAGGGGGCATCACTGAAGCTTTCTTT. It is translated as CASTTTGGITEAFF.

The chain combines TRBV27 with TRBJ2-7, with 9 nucleotides matching TRBD1. Trimming took 6 bases from V and 6 from J; bases not matched to a gene: 6. Looked up from germline, CDR1 is MNHEY and CDR2 is SMNVEV (reference sequence). The length of the CDR3 is 13 residues. Here the CDR3 DNA reads TGTGCCAGCAGACCACAGGGGGCTGGCGAGCAGTACTTC. Its protein is CASRPQGAGEQYF.

The chain employs TRBV15 and TRBJ1-4, with D unclear. Looked up from germline, CDR1 is LNHNV and CDR2 is YYDKDF (reference sequence). This CDR3 comprises 15 residues. Trimming left V 3 bases short and J 8 bases short, with 16 bases between. CDR3 DNA sequence: TGTGCCACCAGCAGGGAAGTGGAGGCGGAAGAAAAACTGTTTTTT. Protein: CATSREVEAEEKLFF.

V and J are TRBV19 and TRBJ2-2; 9 bases agree with TRBD2. The CDR3 covers 15 residues. V gave up 6 bases and J gave up 1 base; unmatched junction bases: 3. Germline values: CDR1 LNHDA, CDR2 SQIVND (reference sequence). DNA for the CDR3: TGTGCCAGTAGGCTACTAGCGGGGAACACCGGGGAGCTGTTTTTT. This gives the protein CASRLLAGNTGELFF.

The chain recombines TRBV6-1 with TRBJ1-1; D call uncertain. There are 12 residues in the CDR3. In germline, CDR1 is MNHNS, CDR2 SASEGT. Trimming removed 6 bases from V and 8 bases from J, with 13 bases in between. The CDR3 DNA is TGTGCCAGCAGCACCCTGGCCGGGGAAGCTTTCTTT. Translating gives CASSTLAGEAFF.

This chain connects TRBV29-1 to TRBJ2-7, with 10 positions matching TRBD2. Germline CDR1 is SQVTM and CDR2 is ANQGSEA. The CDR3 extends over 15 amino acids. V lost 4 bases and J lost 3; bases outside the gene matches: 9. The chain's CDR3 is CSVVPSLAGDYEQYF. CDR3 DNA sequence: TGCAGCGTTGTGCCCTCGCTAGCGGGGGACTACGAGCAGTACTTC.

The chain combines TRBV6-5 with TRBJ1-5; 11 bases map to TRBD1. Germline V lookup: CDR1 MNHEY, CDR2 SVGAGI. The CDR3 is 15 residues long. V was clipped by 5 bases and J by 5 bases; unmatched bases: 5. The CDR3 DNA sequence: TGTGCCAGCAGTAAGATGGGACAGGGGGATCAGCCCCAGCATTTT. This gives the protein CASSKMGQGDQPQHF.

This clone has just one count. V usage is TRBV30 and J usage is TRBJ2-3, with 8 bases lining up with TRBD1. Germline lookup yields CDR1 GTSNPN and CDR2 SVGIG (reference sequence). This CDR3 comprises 15 residues. With 1 base clipped from V and 3 bases from J, the junction kept 6 bases outside the gene matches. CDR3 residues: CAWSGQGKVTDTQYF. The DNA for the CDR3 is TGTGCCTGGAGTGGACAGGGGAAAGTTACAGATACGCAGTATTTT.

The CDR3 nucleotides are TGTGCCAGCAGCTTTAGCGGGGGGGCCGCGGTAGAGACCCAGTACTTC. Amino acid sequence: CASSFSGGAAVETQYF. This chain links TRBV7-2 with TRBJ2-5, with 11 bases that match TRBD2. CDR3 length: 16 amino acids. Germline CDR1 and CDR2: SGHTA and FQGNSA. The J segment lost 4 bases and the V segment lost 3 bases, leaving 7 bases of the junction unmatched.

This chain uses TRBV5-1 with TRBJ1-1, with TRBD1 as a possible D gene (5 bases). The CDR3 has 15 amino acids. Germline values: CDR1 SGHRS, CDR2 YFSETQ. Trimming removed 0 bases from V and 7 bases from J, with 16 bases in between. The CDR3 sequence is CASSLDQGGVGEAFF. In DNA form, the CDR3 reads TGCGCCAGCAGCTTGGATCAGGGAGGGGTCGGTGAAGCTTTCTTT.

J is TRBJ1-1 and V is TRBV28, with D hard to call. The ends were cut back, 5 bases at V and 1 base at J, with 8 bases in the middle. The CDR3 has 13 amino acids. Germline V gene data show CDR1 as MDHEN and CDR2 as SYDVKM. This CDR3 is CASSPRQNTEAFF. CDR3 sequence (DNA): TGTGCCAGCAGTCCTCGACAGAACACTGAAGCTTTCTTT.

The table lists this clone with a count of one. V and J are TRBV15 and TRBJ1-1; the D is unclear. The CDR3 is 11 amino acids. CDR1 is LNHNV and CDR2 is YYDKDF in the germline V gene (reference sequence). The V gene lost 4 bases and the J gene lost 6 bases, with 6 bases spanning the gap. CDR3 residues: CATSTGSEAFF. Written as DNA, the CDR3 is TGTGCCACCAGCACAGGCTCTGAAGCTTTCTTT.

This clone was seen a handful of times. The chain couples TRBV19 to TRBJ1-2, with D unresolved. Germline values: CDR1 LNHDA, CDR2 SQIVND (reference sequence). Trimming stripped 5 bases from V and 0 bases from J, with 13 bases between. This CDR3 spans 15 amino acids. In DNA form, the CDR3 reads TGTGCCAGTAGTCCCAGACGGGGAGCTAACTATGGCTACACCTTC. Amino acids: CASSPRRGANYGYTF.

The rearrangement uses TRBV18 and TRBJ2-7, with unresolved D. The CDR3 consists of 13 residues. V lost 0 bases to trimming and J lost 2 bases, with 5 bases between them. CDR1 is KGHSH, CDR2 LQKENI, per germline. CDR3 residues: CASSPPSPYEQYF. Here the CDR3 DNA reads TGTGCCAGCTCACCACCTAGTCCCTACGAGCAGTACTTC.